This entry features one TCR beta chain sequence. Its target is not known. The entry originates in a study of T cell responses to AZD1222 COVID-19 vaccine. TCRdb keeps only in-frame clones here, not all; method: immunoSEQ multiplex PCR. The data hold 72,000 or so clones, with 90% observed a single time. CDR1 and CDR2 (germline): SGHRS, YFSETQ. J gave up 6 bases and V 0 bases, and 7 bases lay outside the gene matches. This CDR3 region has 16 residues. Study conclusions and caveats: Just five or six AZD1222 recipients tested seropositive at baseline.

The V call is TRBV5-1, the J call TRBJ2-2, with 8 bases aligning to TRBD1. This clonotype originated in an adult in good health. The starting material was peripheral blood, obtained on day 0 of AZD1222 vaccination. DNA for the CDR3: TGCGCCAGCAGCTTGGGCCTCAGGGGGCGTCCCGGGGAGCTGTTTTTT. Amino acids: CASSLGLRGRPGELFF.